Each of the 9 T cell receptor beta chains below was sequenced from the same sample in a study of blood T cell repertoires in COVID-19. Libraries were prepared by immunoSEQ multiplex PCR; TCRdb keeps only in-frame clonotypes and omits some of them. The data hold approximately 61,000 clones, with 86% observed a single time. Sequencing input: peripheral blood. The receptors here all came from a human donor in a cohort sampled during active COVID-19.

At least ten counts were recorded for this clone. V is TRBV2 and J is TRBJ2-1; 9 bases fit TRBD2. The CDR3 covers 14 residues. In germline, CDR1 is SNHLY, CDR2 FYNNEI. V lost 3 bases, J lost 8 bases, and 5 bases stayed unmatched. CDR3 region: CASSEVAGDYEQFF. The CDR3 DNA reads as TGTGCCAGCAGTGAGGTAGCGGGAGATTATGAGCAGTTCTTC.

This chain links TRBV7-2 with TRBJ2-7, with no clear D. The germline CDR1 and CDR2 sequences are SGHTA and FQGNSA. The CDR3 loop spans 15 amino acids. V was shortened by 7 bases and J by 3 bases, with 19 bases between the two germline ends. CDR3 nucleotides: TGTGCCAGCACCCTAAGCCCCCTTACCCTCTACGAGCAGTACTTC. As protein: CASTLSPLTLYEQYF. The whole variable domain, remainder taken from reference TRBV7-2 and TRBJ2-7, is GAGVSQSPSNKVTEKGKDVELRCDPISGHTALYWYRQSLGQGLEFLIYFQGNSAPDKSGLPSDRFSAERTGGSVSTLTIQRTQQEDSAVYLCASTLSPLTLYEQYFGPGTRLTVT.

The gene calls are TRBV28 and TRBJ2-3; D is perhaps TRBD2 (5 bases). CDR1 MDHEN and CDR2 SYDVKM come from the germline V gene. The CDR3 is 16 residues long. Trimming removed 3 bases at V and 2 bases at J, with 15 bases between. In DNA form, the CDR3 reads TGTGCCAGCAGTTTGGTCAGCGGTGGATACACAGATACGCAGTATTTT. Protein sequence: CASSLVSGGYTDTQYF. Combining the CDR3 with reference TRBV28 and TRBJ2-3 gives the whole variable domain DVKVTQSSRYLVKRTGEKVFLECVQDMDHENMFWYRQDPGLGLRLIYFSYDVKMKEKGDIPEGYSVSREKKERFSLILESASTNQTSMYLCASSLVSGGYTDTQYFGPGTRLTVL.

The gene calls are TRBV9 and TRBJ2-7; 11 bases line up with TRBD2. There are 15 residues in the CDR3. The V gene's germline CDR1 is SGDLS and CDR2 YYNGEE. With 4 bases clipped from V and 4 bases from J, the junction kept 7 bases outside the gene matches. CDR3 amino acids: CASSPRLAGSYEQYF. The CDR3 DNA is TGTGCCAGCAGCCCTCGACTAGCGGGATCGTACGAGCAGTACTTC.

V and J are TRBV11-2 and TRBJ1-1; weak D call: TRBD1 (6 bases). Germline V gene data show CDR1 as SGHAT and CDR2 as FQNNGV. V was clipped by 5 bases and J by 1 base, with 14 bases between them. The CDR3 is 15 amino acids. CDR3 residues: CASSPPGGPNTEAFF. The CDR3 coding sequence is TGTGCCAGCAGCCCCCCGGGGGGGCCGAACACTGAAGCTTTCTTT. The whole variable domain, remainder taken from reference TRBV11-2 and TRBJ1-1, is EAGVAQSPRYKIIEKRQSVAFWCNPISGHATLYWYQQILGQGPKLLIQFQNNGVVDDSQLPKDRFSAERLKGVDSTLKIQPAKLEDSAVYLCASSPPGGPNTEAFFGQGTRLTVV.

The chain carries TRBV7-8 and TRBJ2-1; 10 bases are shared with TRBD2. CDR3 size: 16 residues. The V gene's germline CDR1 is SGHVS and CDR2 FQNEAQ. After removal of 4 bases from V and 5 bases from J, the junction contained 8 bases not matched to a gene. Here the CDR3 reads CASSSKQGLADNEQFF. The CDR3, as DNA: TGTGCCAGCAGCTCAAAACAAGGACTAGCGGACAATGAGCAGTTCTTC.

CDR3 region: CASRASGRLDEQFF. As DNA, the CDR3 is TGTGCCAGCAGGGCTAGCGGGAGGTTAGATGAGCAGTTCTTC. This chain connects TRBV27 to TRBJ2-1; TRBD2 matches 11 bases. From germline, CDR1 is MNHEY and CDR2 SMNVEV (reference sequence). J lost 8 bases, V lost 6 bases, and 6 bases had no gene match. This CDR3 is 14 amino acids long.

The chain uses TRBV5-1 and TRBJ1-5; 9 bases match TRBD1. CDR1 and CDR2 (germline): SGHRS, YFSETQ. The CDR3 extends over 15 amino acids. J lost 7 bases, V lost 0 bases, and 5 bases had no gene match. CDR3 sequence: CASSLAGQGKQPQHF. The CDR3 nucleotides read TGCGCCAGCAGCTTGGCTGGACAGGGGAAACAGCCCCAGCATTTT.

The chain joins TRBV6-1 to TRBJ2-7, with 9 positions matching TRBD1. The CDR3 length is 13 residues. The germline CDR1 and CDR2 sequences are MNHNS and SASEGT. Unmatched junction bases numbered 6, after V lost 5 bases and J lost 7 bases. Written as DNA, the CDR3 is TGTGCCAGCAGTCCACAGGGGGCGGGGGAGCAGTACTTC. This encodes CASSPQGAGEQYF.